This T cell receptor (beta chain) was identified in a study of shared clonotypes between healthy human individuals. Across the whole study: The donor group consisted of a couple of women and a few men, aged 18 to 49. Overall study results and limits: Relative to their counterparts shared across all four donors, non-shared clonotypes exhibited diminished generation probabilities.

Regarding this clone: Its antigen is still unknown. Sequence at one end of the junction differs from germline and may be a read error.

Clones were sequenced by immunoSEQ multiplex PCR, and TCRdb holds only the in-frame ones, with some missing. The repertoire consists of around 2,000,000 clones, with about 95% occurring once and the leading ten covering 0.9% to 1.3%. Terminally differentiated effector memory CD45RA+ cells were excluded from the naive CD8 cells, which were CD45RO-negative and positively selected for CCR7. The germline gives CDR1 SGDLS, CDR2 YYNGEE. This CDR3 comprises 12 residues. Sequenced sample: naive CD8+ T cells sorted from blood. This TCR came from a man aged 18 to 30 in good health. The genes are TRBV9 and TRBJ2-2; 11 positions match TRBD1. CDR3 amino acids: CASSGDRGVLFF. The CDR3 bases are TGTGCCAGCAGCGGGGACAGGGGGGTGCTGTTTTTT.